The present T cell receptor beta chain was sequenced within a study of blood T cell repertoires in COVID-19. On the study more broadly: Nucleic acid was either cDNA or gDNA, and it came from T cells, B-cell-depleted T cells, or PBMCs.

Profiled with immunoSEQ multiplex PCR; TCRdb holds only in-frame clones, not every one. Of around 400,000 clones in the sample, 83% were seen once. Per the germline V gene, CDR1 is MNHEY and CDR2 is SMNVEV (reference sequence). The J segment lost 4 bases and the V segment lost 0 bases, leaving 6 bases of the junction unmatched. CDR3 length: 17 residues. Recovery meant two consecutive negative NP/OP PCR tests, professional clearance, or resolved symptoms. Sequencing was performed on PBMCs or T cells enriched from blood (not recorded which). The receptor was isolated from a woman between 45 and 60 years old who had recovered from COVID-19. The chain recombines TRBV27 with TRBJ2-1; 10 bases are a match to TRBD2. CDR3: CASSLSLGLARYNEQFF. The CDR3 bases are TGTGCCAGCAGTTTATCGTTGGGACTAGCGCGGTACAATGAGCAGTTCTTC.